Presented here are 10 T cell receptor beta chains from one specimen sequenced in a study of blood T cell repertoires in COVID-19. Assay: immunoSEQ multiplex PCR; the TCRdb copy retains only in-frame clones and omits some. The sample holds 150,000 to 200,000 clones, over 80% seen once. The specimen was peripheral blood. These receptors were collected from a man aged 30 to 39 with COVID-19, enrolled during active disease.

This clone came up once. This chain joins TRBV6-5 and TRBJ2-7; 7 nucleotides match TRBD1. The trim removed 5 bases at V and 5 bases at J, leaving 9 bases unmatched. This CDR3 spans 14 amino acids. CDR1 MNHEY and CDR2 SVGAGI come from the germline V gene. CDR3 nucleotide sequence: TGTGCCAGCAGTAATCGACAGGGTGTCGACGAGCAGTACTTC. Its translation is CASSNRQGVDEQYF.

The rearrangement joins TRBV27 to TRBJ2-2; 7 nucleotides match TRBD2. This CDR3 contains 15 residues. Germline assignment: CDR1 MNHEY and CDR2 SMNVEV (reference sequence). The trim removed 2 bases at V and 0 bases at J, leaving 0 bases unmatched. DNA for the CDR3: TGTGCCAGCAGTTTACGGGGGGCGAACACCGGGGAGCTGTTTTTT. This sequence encodes CASSLRGANTGELFF.

The chain links TRBV9 to TRBJ2-7, with D maybe TRBD2 (5 bases). The V gene's germline CDR1 is SGDLS and CDR2 YYNGEE. This CDR3 is built from 16 residues. Trimming took off 0 bases at V and 3 bases at J, with 16 bases between the two ends. In DNA form, the CDR3 reads TGTGCCAGCAGCGTAGGGGAGAGTGAGAAGGTCTACGAGCAGTACTTC. Protein product: CASSVGESEKVYEQYF.

This chain connects TRBV5-1 to TRBJ2-1, with D unclear. V was trimmed by 4 bases and J by 0 bases, leaving 11 bases between them. Germline CDR1 is SGHRS and CDR2 is YFSETQ. CDR3 length: 15 residues. The CDR3, as DNA: TGCGCCAGCAGCCCTCTTCGGTCCTCCTACAATGAGCAGTTCTTC. As protein: CASSPLRSSYNEQFF.

The chain employs TRBV20-1 and TRBJ2-6; D is ambiguous. CDR3 size: 11 residues. Germline CDR1 is DFQATT and CDR2 is SNEGSKA (reference sequence). The V end lost 0 bases, the J end lost 11 bases, and 5 bases lay between the germline ends. CDR3 DNA: TGCAGTGCTAGAGATCTATACGTCCTGACTTTC. It yields the protein CSARDLYVLTF.

J is TRBJ1-1 and V is TRBV4-3, with D perhaps TRBD1 (6 bases). The germline V gene has CDR1 LGHNA and CDR2 YSLEER. The CDR3 spans 14 residues. The V gene lost 4 bases and the J gene lost 4 bases, with 13 bases spanning the gap. CDR3 amino acids: CASSRLQGSTEAFF. As DNA, the CDR3 is TGCGCCAGCAGCCGATTACAGGGAAGCACTGAAGCTTTCTTT.

The V gene is TRBV19, the J gene TRBJ1-2; 8 bases fit TRBD1. CDR3 length: 15 amino acids. V lost 6 bases, J lost 0 bases, and 6 bases stayed unmatched. Germline CDR1 reads LNHDA; CDR2 reads SQIVND (reference sequence). The CDR3 region has the DNA TGTGCCAGTAGGCCAACGGACAGGGCTAACTATGGCTACACCTTC. Protein sequence: CASRPTDRANYGYTF.

The chain couples TRBV11-1 to TRBJ2-3; 9 positions agree with TRBD1. The V gene's germline CDR1 is SGHAT and CDR2 FQDESV (reference sequence). V trimming: 4 bases; J trimming: 4 bases; junction bases outside the gene matches: 6. The CDR3 loop spans 15 amino acids. The CDR3 coding sequence is TGTGCCAGCAGCTACCGGGACAGGGTCGCAGATACGCAGTATTTT. Its translation: CASSYRDRVADTQYF.

The chain links TRBV9 to TRBJ1-4; maybe TRBD1 (5 bases). Germline CDR1 is SGDLS and CDR2 is YYNGEE. The V end was cut by 6 bases, the J end by 7 bases, with 22 bases between. The CDR3 is 16 amino acids. CDR3: CASNMREGVGGEKLFF. CDR3 DNA: TGTGCCAGCAACATGAGGGAGGGAGTGGGGGGTGAAAAACTGTTTTTT.

This chain links TRBV4-2 with TRBJ1-1; TRBD1 matches 12 bases. CDR3 size: 17 residues. In germline, CDR1 is LGHNA, CDR2 YNFKEQ. V lost 3 bases to trimming and J lost 4 bases; unmatched junction nucleotides: 9. The CDR3 nucleotides are TGTGCCAGCAGCCATCCCGGGACAGGGGGCAGAGGCACTGAAGCTTTCTTT. Protein sequence: CASSHPGTGGRGTEAFF.